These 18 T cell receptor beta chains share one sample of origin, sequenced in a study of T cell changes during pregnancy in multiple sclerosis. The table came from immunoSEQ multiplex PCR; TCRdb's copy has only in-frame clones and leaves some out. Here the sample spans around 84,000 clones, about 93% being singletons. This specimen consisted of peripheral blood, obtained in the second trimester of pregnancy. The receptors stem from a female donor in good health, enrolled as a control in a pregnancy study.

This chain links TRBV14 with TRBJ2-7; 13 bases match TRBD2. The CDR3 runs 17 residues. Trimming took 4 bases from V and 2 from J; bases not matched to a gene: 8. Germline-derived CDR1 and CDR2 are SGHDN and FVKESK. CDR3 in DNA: TGTGCCAGCAGCCCCCCGCCGACTAGCGGGAGGCCCTACGAGCAGTACTTC. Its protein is CASSPPPTSGRPYEQYF. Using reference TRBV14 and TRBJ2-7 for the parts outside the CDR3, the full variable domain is EAGVTQFPSHSVIEKGQTVTLRCDPISGHDNLYWYRRVMGKEIKFLLHFVKESKQDESGMPNNRFLAERTGGTYSTLKVQPAELEDSGVYFCASSPPPTSGRPYEQYFGPGTRLTVT.

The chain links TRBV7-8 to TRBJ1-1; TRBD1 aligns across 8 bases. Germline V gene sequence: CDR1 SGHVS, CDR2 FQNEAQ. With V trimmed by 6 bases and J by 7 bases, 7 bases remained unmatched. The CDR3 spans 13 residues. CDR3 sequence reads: CASSSGGSGEAFF. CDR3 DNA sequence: TGTGCCAGCAGTTCAGGGGGCTCCGGTGAAGCTTTCTTT.

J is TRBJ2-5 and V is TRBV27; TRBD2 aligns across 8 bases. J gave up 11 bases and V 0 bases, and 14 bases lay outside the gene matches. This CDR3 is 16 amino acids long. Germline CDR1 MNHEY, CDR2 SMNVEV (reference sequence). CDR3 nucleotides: TGTGCCAGCAGTTTATCAGGTAGCGGGGCCCTCGGTGAGCAGTACTTC. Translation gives CASSLSGSGALGEQYF.

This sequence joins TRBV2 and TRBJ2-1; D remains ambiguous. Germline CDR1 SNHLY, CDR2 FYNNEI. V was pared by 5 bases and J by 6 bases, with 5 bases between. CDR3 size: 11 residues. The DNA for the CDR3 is TGTGCCAGCAGTTACACCAATGAGCAGTTCTTC. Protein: CASSYTNEQFF.

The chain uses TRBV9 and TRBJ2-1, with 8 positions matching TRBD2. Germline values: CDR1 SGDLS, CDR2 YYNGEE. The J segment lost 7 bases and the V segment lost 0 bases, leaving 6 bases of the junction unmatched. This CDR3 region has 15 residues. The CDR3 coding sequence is TGTGCCAGCAGCGTAGGGGGGACGGGGGGGAATGAGCAGTTCTTC. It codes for CASSVGGTGGNEQFF. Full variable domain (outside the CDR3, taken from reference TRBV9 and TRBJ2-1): DSGVTQTPKHLITATGQRVTLRCSPRSGDLSVYWYQQSLDQGLQFLIQYYNGEERAKGNILERFSAQQFPDLHSELNLSSLELGDSALYFCASSVGGTGGNEQFFGPGTRLTVL.

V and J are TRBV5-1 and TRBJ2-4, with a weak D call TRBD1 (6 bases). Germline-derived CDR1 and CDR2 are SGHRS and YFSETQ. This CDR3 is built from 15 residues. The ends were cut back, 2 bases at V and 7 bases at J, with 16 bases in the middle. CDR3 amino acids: CASSFFPTGGNIQYF. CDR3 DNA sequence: TGCGCCAGCAGCTTTTTCCCGACAGGAGGCAACATTCAGTACTTC.

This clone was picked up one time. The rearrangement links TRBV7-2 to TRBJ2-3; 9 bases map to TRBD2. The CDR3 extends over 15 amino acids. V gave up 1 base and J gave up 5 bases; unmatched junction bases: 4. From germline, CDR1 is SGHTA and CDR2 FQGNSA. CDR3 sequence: CASSLGGLARDTQYF. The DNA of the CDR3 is TGTGCCAGCAGCTTAGGGGGACTAGCAAGAGATACGCAGTATTTT.

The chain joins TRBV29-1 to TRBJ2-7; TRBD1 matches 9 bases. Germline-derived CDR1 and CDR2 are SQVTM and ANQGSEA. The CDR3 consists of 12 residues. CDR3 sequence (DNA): TGCAGTCCGGGACAGGGTTCCTACGAGCAGTACTTC. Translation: CSPGQGSYEQYF.

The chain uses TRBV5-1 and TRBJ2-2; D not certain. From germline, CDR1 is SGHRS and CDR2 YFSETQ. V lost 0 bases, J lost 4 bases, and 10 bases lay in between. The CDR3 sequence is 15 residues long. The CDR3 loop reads CASSLVAVGTGELFF. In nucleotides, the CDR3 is TGCGCCAGCAGCTTGGTTGCGGTGGGCACCGGGGAGCTGTTTTTT.

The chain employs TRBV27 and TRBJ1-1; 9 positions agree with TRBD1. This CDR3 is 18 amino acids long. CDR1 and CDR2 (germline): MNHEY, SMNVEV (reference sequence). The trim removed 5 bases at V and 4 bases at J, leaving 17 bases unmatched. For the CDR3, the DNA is TGTGCCAGCAGTCCCCAATCCCCCGACAGGGGGTCAGGCACTGAAGCTTTCTTT. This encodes CASSPQSPDRGSGTEAFF.

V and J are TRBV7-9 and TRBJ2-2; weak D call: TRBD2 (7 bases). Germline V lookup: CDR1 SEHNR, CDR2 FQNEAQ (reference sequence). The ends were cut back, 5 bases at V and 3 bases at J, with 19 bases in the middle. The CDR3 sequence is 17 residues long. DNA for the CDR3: TGTGCCAGCAGCATCTGGGGCAAGGGGGGGGACACCGGGGAGCTGTTTTTT. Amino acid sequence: CASSIWGKGGDTGELFF. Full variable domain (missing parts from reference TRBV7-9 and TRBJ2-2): DTGVSQNPRHKITKRGQNVTFRCDPISEHNRLYWYRQTLGQGPEFLTYFQNEAQLEKSRLLSDRFSAERPKGSFSTLEIQRTEQGDSAMYLCASSIWGKGGDTGELFFGEGSRLTVL.

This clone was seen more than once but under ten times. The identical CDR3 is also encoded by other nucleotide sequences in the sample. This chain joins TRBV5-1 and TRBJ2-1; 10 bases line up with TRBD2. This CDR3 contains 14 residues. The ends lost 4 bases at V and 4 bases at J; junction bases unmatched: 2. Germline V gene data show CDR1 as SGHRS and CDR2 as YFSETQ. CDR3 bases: TGCGCCAGCAGCAGTAGCGGGGGGTACAATGAGCAGTTCTTC. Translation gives CASSSSGGYNEQFF.

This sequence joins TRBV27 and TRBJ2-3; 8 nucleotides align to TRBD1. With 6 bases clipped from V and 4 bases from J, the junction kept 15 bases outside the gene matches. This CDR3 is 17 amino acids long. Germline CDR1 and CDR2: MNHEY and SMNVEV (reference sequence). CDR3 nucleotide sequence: TGTGCCAGCAGCCCCACGGAGCCGACAGGGGTAGCAGATACGCAGTATTTT. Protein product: CASSPTEPTGVADTQYF.

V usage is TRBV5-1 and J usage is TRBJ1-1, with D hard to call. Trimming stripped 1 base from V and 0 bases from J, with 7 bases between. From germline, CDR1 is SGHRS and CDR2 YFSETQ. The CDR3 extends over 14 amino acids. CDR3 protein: CASSLRQLNTEAFF. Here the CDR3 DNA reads TGCGCCAGCAGCTTGAGACAACTGAACACTGAAGCTTTCTTT.

The CDR3 loop is CASSPTGVGSPLHF. CDR3 coding DNA: TGTGCCAGCAGTCCGACAGGGGTGGGATCACCCCTCCACTTT. The chain is built from TRBV6-1 and TRBJ1-6; 8 nucleotides match TRBD1. Germline assignment: CDR1 MNHNS and CDR2 SASEGT. There are 14 residues in the CDR3. V shed 5 bases and J 10 bases; nucleotides not matched to a gene: 7.

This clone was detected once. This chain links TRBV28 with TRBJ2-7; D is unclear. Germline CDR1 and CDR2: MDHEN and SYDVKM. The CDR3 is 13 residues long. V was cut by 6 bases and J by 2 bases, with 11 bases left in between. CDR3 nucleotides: TGTGCCAGCAGGAGTTCCCGAACCTACGAGCAGTACTTC. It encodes CASRSSRTYEQYF.

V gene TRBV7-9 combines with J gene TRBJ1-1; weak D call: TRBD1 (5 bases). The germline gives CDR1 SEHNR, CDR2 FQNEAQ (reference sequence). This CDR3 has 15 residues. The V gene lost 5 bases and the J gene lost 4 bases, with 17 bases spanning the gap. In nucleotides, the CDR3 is TGTGCCAGCAGCGTTTCTTTGGGGGGAGGCACTGAAGCTTTCTTT. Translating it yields CASSVSLGGGTEAFF.

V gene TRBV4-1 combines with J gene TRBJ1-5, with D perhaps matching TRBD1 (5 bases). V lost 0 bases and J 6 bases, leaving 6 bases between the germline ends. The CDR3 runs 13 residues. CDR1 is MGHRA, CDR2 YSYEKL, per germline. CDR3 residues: CASSQEGAQPQHF. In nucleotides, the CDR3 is TGCGCCAGCAGCCAAGAAGGGGCTCAGCCCCAGCATTTT.